Given below is one T cell receptor (beta chain) in context. Its antigen is currently unknown. Time point here: 2014-2015 season, 7 days after vaccination. Non-naive CD4+CXCR5+PD-1+ cTfh were sorted into ICOS+CD38+ and ICOS-CD38- fractions. CDR1 SNHLY and CDR2 FYNNEI come from the germline V gene. CDR3 size: 16 residues. The V gene end was trimmed by 3 bases and the J gene end by 1 base; junction bases not matched to a gene: 8. The sample comes from a study of follicular helper T cells after annual influenza vaccination. The wider study: Across the 2013-2014, 2014-2015 and 2015-2016 vaccination seasons, some subjects were resampled.

Points from the study as a whole: Change in circulating plasmablasts correlated with ICOS+CD38+ cTfh clonality change.

Assay used: immunoSEQ multiplex PCR; TCRdb lists only in-frame clones, some missing. The data hold 9,300 or so clones, with approximately 78% observed a single time. The rearrangement joins TRBV2 to TRBJ2-7; TRBD1 matches 8 bases. This clonotype was obtained from an adult who received the influenza vaccine. This sample comprised CXCR5+ CD38- circulating T follicular helper cells from blood, obtained 7 days after influenza vaccination. Subset of the sample: circulating Tfh, non-naive CD4+CXCR5+PD-1+ (ICOS+CD38+ or ICOS-CD38-). CDR3 nucleotides: TGTGCCAGCAGTGATAAGGACAGGGATGGGTCCTACGAGCAGTACTTC. This gives the protein CASSDKDRDGSYEQYF.